Reported below is one TCR beta chain. Its specificity is unknown. This record belongs to a study of T cell responses to AZD1222 COVID-19 vaccine. Study context: Both about-4-week and about-12-week second-dose recipients were combined.

General study points: With two AZD1222 doses given, Spike-specific TCR breadth and depth both rose. Reportedly, nearly half of unique spike TCRs recognized epitopes outside B.1.351/B.1.1.7 mutations. Repertoires were obtained only post-peak T cell response.

Method: immunoSEQ multiplex PCR; TCRdb's copy keeps in-frame clones and lacks some. This sample has roughly 130,000 clones, with just under 95% found just once. Trimming took 6 bases from V and 4 from J; bases not matched to a gene: 4. The CDR3 has 14 residues. Germline CDR1 and CDR2: MNHEY and SVGAGI. This rearrangement joins TRBV6-5 to TRBJ1-1, with TRBD1 matching over 11 bases. This receptor was taken from an adult in good health. Sequenced here: peripheral blood, sampled on day 0 of AZD1222 vaccination. The CDR3 sequence is CASSPGTGGTEAFF. CDR3 nucleotides: TGTGCCAGCAGCCCCGGGACAGGGGGCACTGAAGCTTTCTTT.